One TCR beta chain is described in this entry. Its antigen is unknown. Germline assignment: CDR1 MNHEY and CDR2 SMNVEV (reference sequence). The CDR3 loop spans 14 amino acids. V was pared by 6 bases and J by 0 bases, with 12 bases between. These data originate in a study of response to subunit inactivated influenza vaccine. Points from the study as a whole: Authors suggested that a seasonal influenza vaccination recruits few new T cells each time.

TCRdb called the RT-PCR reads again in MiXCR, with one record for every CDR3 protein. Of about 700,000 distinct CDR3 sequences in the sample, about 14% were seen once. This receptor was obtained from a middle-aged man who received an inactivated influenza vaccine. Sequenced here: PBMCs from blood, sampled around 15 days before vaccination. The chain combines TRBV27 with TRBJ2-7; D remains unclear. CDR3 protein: CASRRLQSSYEQYF. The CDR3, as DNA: TGTGCCAGCAGGCGCTTGCAGAGCTCCTACGAGCAGTACTTC.